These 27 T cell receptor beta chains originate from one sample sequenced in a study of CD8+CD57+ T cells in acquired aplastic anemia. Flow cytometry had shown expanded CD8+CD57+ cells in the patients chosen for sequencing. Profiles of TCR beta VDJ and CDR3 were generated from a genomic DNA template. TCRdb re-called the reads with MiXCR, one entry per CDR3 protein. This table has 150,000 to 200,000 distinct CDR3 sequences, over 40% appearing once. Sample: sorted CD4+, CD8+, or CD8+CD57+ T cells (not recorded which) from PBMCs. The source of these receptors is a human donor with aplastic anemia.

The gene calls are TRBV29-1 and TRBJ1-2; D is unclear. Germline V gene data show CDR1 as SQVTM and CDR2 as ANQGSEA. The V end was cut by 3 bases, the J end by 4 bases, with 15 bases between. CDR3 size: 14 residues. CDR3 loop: CSVDPNPESYGYTF. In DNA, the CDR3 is TGCAGCGTTGACCCCAATCCGGAAAGCTATGGCTACACCTTC.

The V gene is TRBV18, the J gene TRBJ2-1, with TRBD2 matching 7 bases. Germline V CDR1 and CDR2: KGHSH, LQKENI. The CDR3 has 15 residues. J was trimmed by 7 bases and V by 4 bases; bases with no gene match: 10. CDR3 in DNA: TGTGCCAGCTCACGGCGCGCGGGAGATTCTAATGAGCAGTTCTTC. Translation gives CASSRRAGDSNEQFF. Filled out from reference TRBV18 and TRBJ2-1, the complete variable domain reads NAGVMQNPRHLVRRRGQEARLRCSPMKGHSHVYWYRQLPEEGLKFMVYLQKENIIDESGMPKERFSAEFPKEGPSILRIQQVVRGDSAAYFCASSRRAGDSNEQFFGPGTRLTVL.

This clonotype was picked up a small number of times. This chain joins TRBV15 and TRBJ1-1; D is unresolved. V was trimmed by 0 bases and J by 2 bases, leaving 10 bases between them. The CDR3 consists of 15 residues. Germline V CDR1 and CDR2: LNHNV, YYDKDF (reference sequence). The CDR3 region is CATSREKGVNTEAFF. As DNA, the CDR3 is TGTGCCACCAGCAGAGAGAAGGGAGTAAACACTGAAGCTTTCTTT.

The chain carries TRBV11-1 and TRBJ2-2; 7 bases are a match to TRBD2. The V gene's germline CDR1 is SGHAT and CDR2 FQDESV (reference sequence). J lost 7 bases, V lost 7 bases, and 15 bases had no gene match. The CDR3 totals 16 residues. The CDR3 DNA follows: TGTGCCAGCACCCCGCGTGATGCGGGAGTGGTCGGGGAGCTGTTTTTT. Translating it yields CASTPRDAGVVGELFF. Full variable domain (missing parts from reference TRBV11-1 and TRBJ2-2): EAEVAQSPRYKITEKSQAVAFWCDPISGHATLYWYRQILGQGPELLVQFQDESVVDDSQLPKDRFSAERLKGVDSTLKIQPAELGDSAMYLCASTPRDAGVVGELFFGEGSRLTVL.

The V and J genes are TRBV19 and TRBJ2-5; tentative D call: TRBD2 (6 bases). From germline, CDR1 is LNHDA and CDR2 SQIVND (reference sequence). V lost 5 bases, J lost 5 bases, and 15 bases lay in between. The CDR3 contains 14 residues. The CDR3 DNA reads TGTGCCAGTAGTGCTGGGACCCGGGGGGAGACCCAGTACTTC. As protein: CASSAGTRGETQYF. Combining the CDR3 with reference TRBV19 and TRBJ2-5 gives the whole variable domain DGGITQSPKYLFRKEGQNVTLSCEQNLNHDAMYWYRQDPGQGLRLIYYSQIVNDFQKGDIAEGYSVSREKKESFPLTVTSAQKNPTAFYLCASSAGTRGETQYFGPGTRLLVL.

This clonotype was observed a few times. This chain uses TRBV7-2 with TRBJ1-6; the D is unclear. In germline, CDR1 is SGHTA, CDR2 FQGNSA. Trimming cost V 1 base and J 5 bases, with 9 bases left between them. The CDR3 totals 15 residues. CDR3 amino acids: CASSLGVSNNSPLHF. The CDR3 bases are TGTGCCAGCAGCTTAGGGGTATCGAATAATTCACCCCTCCACTTT.

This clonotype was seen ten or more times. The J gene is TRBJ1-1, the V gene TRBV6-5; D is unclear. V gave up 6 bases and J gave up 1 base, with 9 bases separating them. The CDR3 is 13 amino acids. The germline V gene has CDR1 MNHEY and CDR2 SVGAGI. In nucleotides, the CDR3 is TGTGCCAGCAGACGGACGGAGAACACTGAAGCTTTCTTT. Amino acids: CASRRTENTEAFF.

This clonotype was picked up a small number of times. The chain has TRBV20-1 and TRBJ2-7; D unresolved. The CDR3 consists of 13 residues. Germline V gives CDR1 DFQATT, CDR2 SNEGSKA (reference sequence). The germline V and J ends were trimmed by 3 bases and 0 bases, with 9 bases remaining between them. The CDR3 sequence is CSARTGYSYEQYF. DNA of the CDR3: TGCAGTGCTAGGACCGGGTACTCCTACGAGCAGTACTTC.

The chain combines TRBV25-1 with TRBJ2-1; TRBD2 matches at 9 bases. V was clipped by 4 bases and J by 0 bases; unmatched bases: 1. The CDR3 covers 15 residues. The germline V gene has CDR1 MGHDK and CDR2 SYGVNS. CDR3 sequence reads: CASSASGTSYNEQFF. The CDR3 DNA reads TGTGCCAGCAGTGCTAGCGGGACCTCCTACAATGAGCAGTTCTTC.

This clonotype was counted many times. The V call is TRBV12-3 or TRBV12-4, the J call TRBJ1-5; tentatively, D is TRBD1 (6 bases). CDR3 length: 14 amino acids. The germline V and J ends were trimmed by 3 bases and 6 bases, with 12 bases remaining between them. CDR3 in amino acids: CASSFGGLGQPQHF. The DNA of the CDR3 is TGTGCCAGCAGTTTTGGGGGGCTGGGTCAGCCCCAGCATTTT.

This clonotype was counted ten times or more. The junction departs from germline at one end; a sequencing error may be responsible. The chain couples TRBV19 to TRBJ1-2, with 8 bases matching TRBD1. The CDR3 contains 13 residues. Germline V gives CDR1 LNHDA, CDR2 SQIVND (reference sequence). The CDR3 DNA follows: TGTGCCAGTAGTGACCTACCGTACCTACAGGGGGTTTTC. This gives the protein CASSDLPYLQGVF.

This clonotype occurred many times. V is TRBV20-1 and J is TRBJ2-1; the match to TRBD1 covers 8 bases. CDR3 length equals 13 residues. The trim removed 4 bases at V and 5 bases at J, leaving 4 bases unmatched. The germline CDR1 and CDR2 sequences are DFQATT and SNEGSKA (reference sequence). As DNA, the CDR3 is TGCAGTGCTACGGACAGGGTTGACAATGAGCAGTTCTTC. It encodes CSATDRVDNEQFF.

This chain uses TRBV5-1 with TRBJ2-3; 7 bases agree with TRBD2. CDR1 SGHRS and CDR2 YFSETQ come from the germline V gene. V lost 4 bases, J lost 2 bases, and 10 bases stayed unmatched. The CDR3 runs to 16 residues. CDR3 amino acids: CASSLDGTTFTDTQYF. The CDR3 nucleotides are TGCGCCAGCAGCCTGGATGGGACTACGTTCACAGATACGCAGTATTTT.

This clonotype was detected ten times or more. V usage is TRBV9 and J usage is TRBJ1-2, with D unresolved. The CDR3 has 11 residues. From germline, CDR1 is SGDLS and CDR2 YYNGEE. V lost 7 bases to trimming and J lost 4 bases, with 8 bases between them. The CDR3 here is CASGRGYGYTF. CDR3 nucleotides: TGTGCCAGCGGGCGGGGCTATGGCTACACCTTC.

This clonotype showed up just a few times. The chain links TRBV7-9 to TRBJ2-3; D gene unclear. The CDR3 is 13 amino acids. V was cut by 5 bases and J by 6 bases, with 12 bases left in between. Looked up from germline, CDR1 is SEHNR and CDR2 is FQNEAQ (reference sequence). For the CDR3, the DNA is TGTGCCAGCAGCCGCAGTATGGGGGATACGCAGTATTTT. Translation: CASSRSMGDTQYF.

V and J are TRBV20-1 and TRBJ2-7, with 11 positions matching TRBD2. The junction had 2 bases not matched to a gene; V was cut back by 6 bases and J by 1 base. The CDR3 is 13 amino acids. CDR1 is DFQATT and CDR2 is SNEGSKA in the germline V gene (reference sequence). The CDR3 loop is CSAGLAESYEQYF. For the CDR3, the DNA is TGCAGTGCGGGACTAGCGGAGTCCTACGAGCAGTACTTC.

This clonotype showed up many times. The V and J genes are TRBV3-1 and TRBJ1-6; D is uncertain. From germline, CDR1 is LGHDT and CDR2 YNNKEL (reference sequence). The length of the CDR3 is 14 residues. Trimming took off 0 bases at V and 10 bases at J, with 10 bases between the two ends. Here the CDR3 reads CASSQDGRSSPLHF. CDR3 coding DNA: TGTGCCAGCAGCCAAGATGGGCGTTCCTCACCCCTCCACTTT.

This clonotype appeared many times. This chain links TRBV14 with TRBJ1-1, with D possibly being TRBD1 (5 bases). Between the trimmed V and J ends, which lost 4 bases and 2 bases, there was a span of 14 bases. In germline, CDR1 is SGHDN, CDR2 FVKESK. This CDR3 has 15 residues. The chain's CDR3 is CASSPLVGLNTEAFF. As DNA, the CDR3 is TGTGCCAGCAGCCCCTTAGTGGGGCTAAACACTGAAGCTTTCTTT.

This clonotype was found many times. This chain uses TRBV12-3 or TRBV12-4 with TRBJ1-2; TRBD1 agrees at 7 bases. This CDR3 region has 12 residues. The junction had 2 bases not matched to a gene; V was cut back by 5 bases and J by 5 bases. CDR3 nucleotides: TGTGCCAGCAGTCTGGGACAGTATGGCTACACCTTC. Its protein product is CASSLGQYGYTF.

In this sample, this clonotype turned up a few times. This chain's CDR3 is CASSIGGDSPLHF. In DNA form, the CDR3 reads TGTGCCAGTAGTATAGGTGGGGATTCACCCCTCCACTTT. This chain uses TRBV19 with TRBJ1-6, with unresolved D. V lost 1 base and J 8 bases, leaving 6 bases between the germline ends. This CDR3 is built from 13 residues. Germline V gives CDR1 LNHDA, CDR2 SQIVND (reference sequence).

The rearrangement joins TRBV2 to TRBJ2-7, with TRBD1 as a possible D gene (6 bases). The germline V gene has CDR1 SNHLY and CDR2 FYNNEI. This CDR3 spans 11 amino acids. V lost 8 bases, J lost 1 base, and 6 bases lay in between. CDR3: CASGTSYEQYF. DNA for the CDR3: TGTGCCAGCGGGACATCCTACGAGCAGTACTTC.

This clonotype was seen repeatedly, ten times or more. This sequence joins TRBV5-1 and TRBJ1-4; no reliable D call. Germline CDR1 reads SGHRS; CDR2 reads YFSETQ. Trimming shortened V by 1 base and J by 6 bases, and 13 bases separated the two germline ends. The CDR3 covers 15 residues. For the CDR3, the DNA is TGCGCCAGCAGCTTGCAATCGGCAGCGGATGAAAAACTGTTTTTT. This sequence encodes CASSLQSAADEKLFF.

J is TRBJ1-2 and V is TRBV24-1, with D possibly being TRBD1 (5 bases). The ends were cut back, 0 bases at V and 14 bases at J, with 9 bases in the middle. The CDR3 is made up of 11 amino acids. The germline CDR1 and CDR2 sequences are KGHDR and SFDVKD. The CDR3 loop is CATSDLVQVTF. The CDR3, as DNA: TGTGCCACCAGTGATTTGGTACAGGTTACCTTC.

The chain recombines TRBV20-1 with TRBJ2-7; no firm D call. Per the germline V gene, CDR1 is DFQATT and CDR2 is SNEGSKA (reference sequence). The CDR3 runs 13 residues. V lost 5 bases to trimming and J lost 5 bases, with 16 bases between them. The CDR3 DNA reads TGCAGTGCTGTGGAGACTGGCACCCACGAGCAGTACTTC. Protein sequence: CSAVETGTHEQYF.

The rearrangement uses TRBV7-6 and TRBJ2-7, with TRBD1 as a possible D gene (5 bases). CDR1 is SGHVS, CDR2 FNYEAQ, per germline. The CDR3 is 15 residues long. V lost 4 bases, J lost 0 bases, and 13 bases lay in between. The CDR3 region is CASSSPTRGSYEQYF. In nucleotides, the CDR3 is TGTGCCAGCAGCTCCCCGACAAGGGGCTCCTACGAGCAGTACTTC.

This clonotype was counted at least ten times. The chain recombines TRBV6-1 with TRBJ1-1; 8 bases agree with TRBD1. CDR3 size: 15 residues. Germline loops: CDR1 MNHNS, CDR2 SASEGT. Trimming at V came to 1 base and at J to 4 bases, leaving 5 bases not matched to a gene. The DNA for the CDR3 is TGTGCCAGCAGTGAAGTTGGGACAGGTGTCACTGAAGCTTTCTTT. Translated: CASSEVGTGVTEAFF.

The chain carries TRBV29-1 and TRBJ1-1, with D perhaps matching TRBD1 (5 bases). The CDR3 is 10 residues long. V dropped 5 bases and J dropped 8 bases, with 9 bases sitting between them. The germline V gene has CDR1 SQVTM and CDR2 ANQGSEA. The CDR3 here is CSVHRSEAFF. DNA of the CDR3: TGCAGCGTTCACAGGTCCGAAGCTTTCTTT.